What follows is one TCR beta chain and its context. This clonotype was counted once. It lacks a known antigen. Qualities for individual bases were not recorded, and no much larger clone is one base off. A single read constitutes weak evidence. The germline V gene gives CDR1 as MNHNS and CDR2 as SASEGT. Germline trimming amounts to 7 bases on V and 7 bases on J, with 17 as the count of junction bases outside the gene matches. From cysteine to phenylalanine, the CDR3 is 16 amino acids long. Only the CDR3 portion is preserved as DNA: 48 bases, with reading frame beginning at the first base. The data were obtained in a study of identical twins (dated by TCRdb to 2015 to 2016). Broadly, across the study: To test whether fetal clonotypes persist, this study deep-sequenced TCR alpha and beta repertoires from monozygotic twins, from unrelated adults of various ages, and from cord blood. Replicate twin experiments were performed at different times using different library preparation protocols to rule out contamination.

The method behind the library was 5' RACE. The data were produced on an Illumina HiSeq 2000. A universal primer binding site was added through template switching, and the final cDNA carried a unique molecular identifier so that TCR cDNA molecules could be counted accurately. Specific primers in the conserved constant-segment region were used to synthesize first-strand cDNA for TCR alpha and beta chains. To control for contamination, each cDNA library was double barcoded with a SMART-Mk sample barcode plus Illumina barcodes. TruSeq adapter sequences and Illumina sample barcodes were added in two successive PCR steps. TCR alpha and beta cDNA libraries were sequenced on the Illumina HiSeq platform with custom primers. In the source study's methods: Raw reads were processed with MiGEC to extract unique molecular identifiers, and MiXCR was used to determine CDR3 positions. Recombination models were inferred per individual with the repgenHMM and IGoR tools using an EM algorithm. Shared clonotypes were analyzed with the tcR package in R, and sharing was normalized by the product of cloneset sizes. Out-of-frame nonproductive sequences were analyzed to study raw recombination free of thymic and clonal selection effects. Using fastp at Q25 and MiXCR, TCRdb reprocessed the public reads and kept productive beta chains. Rows are combined by CDR3 protein, so each entry shows the most common genes and DNA. The V and J calls follow TCRdb's processing rather than the paper's. Present in this sample are approximately 600,000 distinct CDR3 sequences, roughly 6.6% of which were seen just once. The ten largest account for 1.6% of the sample.

All donors were healthy Caucasians. The twin cohort consisted of three pairs of female monozygotic twins, all aged roughly 18 to 29 years. Peripheral blood mononuclear cells were the source from which RNA for the TCR libraries was isolated. The study at large found these results: Conclusions relied on cross-sectional statistical analysis, since the same donors could not be followed over many years. Fewer insertions were carried by abundant cord blood beta clonotypes; a weaker similar trend was observed in young adult naive repertoires, while no such trend was observed in memory repertoires. A weaker excess of twin sharing was found in beta out-of-frame sequences because the signal-to-noise ratio was lowered by fewer shared sequences. Zero-insertion analyses could be partly confounded by invariant T cells such as MAIT and iNKT, though diverse VJ usage argued against such confounding for most clonotypes. Compared with coincidental sharing between unrelated individuals, an excess of low generation-probability sequences was observed among out-of-frame TCR alpha sequences shared between twins. Recombination models systematically underestimated out-of-frame TCR alpha sharing in monozygotic twins but agreed with sharing between unrelated individuals.

These data also formed part of another study, on yellow fever vaccine responses in identical twins. The second study's authors report: According to the authors, the vaccine-induced T cell response in identical twins seemed to be partly convergent and partly specific to each individual. In the study, vaccine-responding T cell clones were precisely tracked in identical twins.

The sample was PBMCs. This clonotype was obtained from a woman under 30 in good health. Recombination joined TRBV6-1 with TRBJ2-7; the junction holds 9 bases that match TRBD1. The nucleotide sequence reads as follows: TGTGCCAGCAAAAGACCAGGGACAGGGTTAACGAGAGAGCAGTACTTC. It is translated as CASKRPGTGLTREQYF.